Listed here are 23 T cell receptor beta chains from one sample, sequenced in a study of response to subunit inactivated influenza vaccine (dated by TCRdb to 2016 to 2019). Libraries were made using RT-PCR. The sequencing machine was an Illumina HiSeq 2500. TCRdb reanalyzed the raw reads on its own, using fastp at Q25 for trimming and MiXCR for clone calling, and kept in-frame beta chains. Each CDR3 protein appears once, grouped with its most common genes and DNA. This sample is represented by just over 300,000 distinct CDR3 sequences; less than 25% of them were singletons. The ten largest clones add up to 10% to 13% of the sample. Material: PBMCs from blood, obtained 21 months after vaccination. The receptors come from a man aged 50-75 years who received an inactivated influenza vaccine. Donor details come from another sample of the same person, matched by shared clones.

This clonotype has more than one count but fewer than ten. The chain couples TRBV5-1 to TRBJ2-1; 11 bases are shared with TRBD2. Germline CDR1 SGHRS, CDR2 YFSETQ. This CDR3 is 18 amino acids long. The V segment lost 4 bases and the J segment 9 bases; nucleotides outside the gene matches: 18. CDR3 sequence: CASSLGGISGRVPGEQFF. The CDR3 DNA is TGCGCCAGCAGCCTCGGTGGCATTAGCGGGAGGGTCCCTGGTGAGCAGTTCTTC.

The CDR3 region has the DNA TGCGCCAGCAGCTCTCAGGGGGCAAACACTGAAGCTTTCTTT. Translating gives CASSSQGANTEAFF. The genes are TRBV5-1 and TRBJ1-1, with 8 bases matching TRBD1. The CDR3 runs to 14 residues. Germline CDR1 is SGHRS and CDR2 is YFSETQ. Unmatched junction bases numbered 3, after V lost 3 bases and J lost 2 bases.

The rearrangement uses TRBV6-2 or TRBV6-3 and TRBJ1-2; 8 positions agree with TRBD1. The CDR3 is 15 amino acids. Germline values: CDR1 MNHEY, CDR2 SVGEGT. V trimming: 5 bases; J trimming: 3 bases; junction bases outside the gene matches: 8. CDR3 region: CASSPGQGGDYGYTF. The DNA of the CDR3 is TGTGCCAGCAGTCCCGGACAGGGCGGGGACTATGGCTACACCTTC.

A single count supports this clonotype. The chain uses TRBV7-2 and TRBJ2-3; 9 bases match TRBD1. This CDR3 is built from 15 residues. Trimming removed 4 bases from V and 3 bases from J; junction bases left unmatched: 5. In germline, CDR1 is SGHTA, CDR2 FQGNSA. Here the CDR3 reads CASSWDRVGTDTQYF. The CDR3 nucleotides are TGTGCCAGCAGCTGGGACAGGGTGGGGACAGATACGCAGTATTTT. Looking up the rest from reference TRBV7-2 and TRBJ2-3 gives the full variable domain: GAGVSQSPSNKVTEKGKDVELRCDPISGHTALYWYRQSLGQGLEFLIYFQGNSAPDKSGLPSDRFSAERTGGSVSTLTIQRTQQEDSAVYLCASSWDRVGTDTQYFGPGTRLTVL.

This chain uses TRBV29-1 with TRBJ1-2, with TRBD1 identical over 9 bases. Germline V gene sequence: CDR1 SQVTM, CDR2 ANQGSEA. The length of the CDR3 is 13 residues. V lost 2 bases and J lost 7; bases outside the gene matches: 5. CDR3 region: CSVERTGGGGYTF. The DNA of the CDR3 is TGCAGCGTTGAAAGAACAGGGGGCGGTGGCTACACCTTC. Together with reference TRBV29-1 and TRBJ1-2, the CDR3 gives the full variable domain: SAVISQKPSRDICQRGTSLTIQCQVDSQVTMMFWYRQQPGQSLTLIATANQGSEATYESGFVIDKFPISRPNLTFSTLTVSNMSPEDSSIYLCSVERTGGGGYTFGSGTRLTVV.

The sample holds a few counts of this clonotype. The rearrangement links TRBV19 to TRBJ1-1; 7 bases match TRBD1. The CDR3 contains 12 residues. J lost 4 bases, V lost 8 bases, and 4 bases had no gene match. CDR1 is LNHDA, CDR2 SQIVND, per germline (reference sequence). The CDR3 DNA is TGTGCCAGTGGTGACAGGGTCACTGAAGCTTTCTTT. This gives the protein CASGDRVTEAFF.

This clonotype was detected only a few times. An end of the junction differs from the germline gene, which may be a read error. The chain carries TRBV10-3 and TRBJ2-7; D might be TRBD2 (6 bases). Germline V gives CDR1 ENHRY, CDR2 SYGVKD. This CDR3 is 13 amino acids long. The CDR3 loop is CAISESSDHEQYF. The CDR3 nucleotides read TGCGCCATCAGTGAGTCTAGCGACCACGAGCAGTACTTC.

The chain is built from TRBV24-1 and TRBJ1-6; D may be TRBD1 (5 bases). Germline V gene data show CDR1 as KGHDR and CDR2 as SFDVKD. The CDR3 has 14 amino acids. Trimming shortened V by 2 bases and J by 10 bases, and 11 bases separated the two germline ends. The CDR3 nucleotides read TGTGCCACCAGTGATTCCCCGAGGGGCTCACCCCTCCACTTT. Its translation: CATSDSPRGSPLHF.

The CDR3 DNA reads as TGTGCCAGCAGCCATGGGACAGGGGGCATAGAGACCCAGTACTTC. It yields the protein CASSHGTGGIETQYF. The chain links TRBV3-1 to TRBJ2-5, with 12 bases that match TRBD1. Losses at the gene ends were 3 bases for V and 4 bases for J; bases not matched to a gene: 3. Germline values: CDR1 LGHDT, CDR2 YNNKEL (reference sequence). The CDR3 sequence is 15 residues long.

This clonotype was observed a few times. The chain couples TRBV28 to TRBJ1-1; D not resolved. Trimming left V 5 bases short and J 3 bases short, with 16 bases between. From germline, CDR1 is MDHEN and CDR2 SYDVKM. This CDR3 spans 15 amino acids. This chain's CDR3 is CASSPGLTQHTEAFF. CDR3 DNA sequence: TGTGCCAGCAGTCCCGGGCTAACTCAGCACACTGAAGCTTTCTTT.

This chain joins TRBV7-6 and TRBJ2-1; 9 positions match TRBD2. CDR3 length: 15 amino acids. V dropped 4 bases and J dropped 3; count of bases not matched to a gene: 4. CDR1 is SGHVS, CDR2 FNYEAQ, per germline. Here the CDR3 DNA reads TGTGCCAGCAGCTCCAGCGGGGGGCTCTACAATGAGCAGTTCTTC. Amino acid sequence: CASSSSGGLYNEQFF.

V usage is TRBV6-1 and J usage is TRBJ2-7; D is ambiguous. The V gene lost 6 bases and the J gene lost 0 bases, with 12 bases spanning the gap. The CDR3 contains 14 residues. Looked up from germline, CDR1 is MNHNS and CDR2 is SASEGT. The CDR3 reads CASSVAASSYEQYF. DNA for the CDR3: TGTGCCAGCAGCGTCGCGGCGAGCTCCTACGAGCAGTACTTC.

Many counts were recorded for this clonotype. The chain has TRBV28 and TRBJ2-7; 9 bases are a match to TRBD2. The J segment lost 1 base and the V segment lost 1 base, leaving 5 bases of the junction unmatched. The CDR3 has 16 residues. The germline V gene encodes CDR1 MDHEN and CDR2 SYDVKM. Here the CDR3 DNA reads TGTGCCAGCAGTTTATCGGGCGGGAGGGGATCCTACGAGCAGTACTTC. Amino acid sequence: CASSLSGGRGSYEQYF.

V and J are TRBV7-2 and TRBJ2-3; D possibly corresponds to TRBD2 (6 bases). Trimming removed 5 bases at V and 7 bases at J, with 10 bases between. The CDR3 spans 12 residues. CDR1 SGHTA and CDR2 FQGNSA come from the germline V gene. CDR3 residues: CASSLGGYTQYF. DNA of the CDR3: TGTGCCAGCAGCCTTGGGGGGTATACGCAGTATTTT.

The chain is built from TRBV7-9 and TRBJ1-5; D gene uncertain. The CDR3 covers 15 residues. V was clipped by 5 bases and J by 3 bases, with 14 bases between them. The germline CDR1 and CDR2 sequences are SEHNR and FQNEAQ (reference sequence). The CDR3 protein is CASSPSDGINQPQHF. In nucleotides, the CDR3 is TGTGCCAGCAGCCCATCCGACGGGATCAATCAGCCCCAGCATTTT.

The rearrangement links TRBV10-3 to TRBJ2-7; no firm D call. Trimming pared 6 bases from V and 1 base from J, leaving 16 bases between. The CDR3 has 15 residues. Per germline, CDR1 ENHRY and CDR2 SYGVKD. Here the CDR3 reads CAIRSTEDTSYEQYF. The DNA for the CDR3 is TGTGCCATCAGGTCCACCGAGGATACGTCCTACGAGCAGTACTTC.

The table lists this clonotype with a few counts. The chain links TRBV5-6 to TRBJ1-1, with TRBD1 matching 7 bases. J lost 5 bases, V lost 4 bases, and 5 bases had no gene match. Germline CDR1 reads SGHDT; CDR2 reads YYEEEE. The CDR3 has 13 amino acids. CDR3 sequence (DNA): TGTGCCAGCAGCCCGGGGACAGAAACTGAAGCTTTCTTT. As protein: CASSPGTETEAFF.

DNA for the CDR3: TGCGCCAGCAGCCAAGATGAGACAGCGGGCAACCACTACGAGCAGTACTTC. It is translated as CASSQDETAGNHYEQYF. The J gene is TRBJ2-7, the V gene TRBV4-1; maybe TRBD2 (6 bases). CDR1 and CDR2 from the germline V gene are MGHRA and YSYEKL. This CDR3 comprises 17 residues. The ends were cut back, 0 bases at V and 3 bases at J, with 18 bases in the middle.

Points on this clonotype: As the CDR3 is not closed by the conserved phenylalanine or tryptophan, this likely results from a read error. V usage is TRBV7-9 and J usage is TRBJ2-1; 7 nucleotides line up with TRBD2. The CDR3 runs to 16 residues. Trimming at V came to 5 bases and at J to 4 bases, leaving 11 bases not matched to a gene. Germline CDR1 is SEHNR and CDR2 is FQNEAQ (reference sequence). CDR3: CASSQPGLDSYNEQFS. CDR3 nucleotide sequence: TGTGCCAGCAGCCAACCAGGACTAGATTCTTACAATGAGCAGTTCTCC.

The sample holds a few counts of this clonotype. The chain has TRBV29-1 and TRBJ2-1; D possibly corresponds to TRBD2 (6 bases). Trimming left V 3 bases short and J 8 bases short, with 14 bases between. The V gene's germline CDR1 is SQVTM and CDR2 ANQGSEA. The CDR3 totals 13 residues. CDR3 sequence (DNA): TGCAGCGTTGAGACGGGAGTGTTTGATGAGCAGTTCTTC. It translates to CSVETGVFDEQFF.

The chain uses TRBV15 and TRBJ1-5, with 8 nucleotides matching TRBD1. CDR3 length: 17 amino acids. The J segment lost 3 bases and the V segment lost 0 bases, leaving 7 bases of the junction unmatched. The V gene's germline CDR1 is LNHNV and CDR2 YYDKDF (reference sequence). The CDR3, as DNA: TGTGCCACCAGCAGAGATTTGAGGGGACAGGACAATCAGCCCCAGCATTTT. Translating gives CATSRDLRGQDNQPQHF.

The rearrangement links TRBV13 to TRBJ2-3, with 8 bases matching TRBD2. J was trimmed by 1 base and V by 5 bases; bases with no gene match: 5. CDR1 PRHDT and CDR2 FYEKMQ come from the germline V gene (reference sequence). This CDR3 spans 15 amino acids. In nucleotides, the CDR3 is TGTGCCAGCAGCCCCCGGACTAGCCGCACAGATACGCAGTATTTT. Its protein is CASSPRTSRTDTQYF.

Written as DNA, the CDR3 is TGCGCCAGCAGCCAAGAACAGGGAAGAACCGGGGAGCTGTTTTTT. Its translation: CASSQEQGRTGELFF. V is TRBV4-3 and J is TRBJ2-2; TRBD1 is a possible D gene (6 bases). The germline V gene encodes CDR1 LGHNA and CDR2 YSLEER. The CDR3 contains 15 residues. Trimming took 0 bases from V and 5 from J, leaving 10 bases between them.